Listed below are T cell receptor beta chains from one sample, sequenced in a study of OX40 agonist ivuxolimab in advanced cancers. The data were produced by immunoSEQ multiplex PCR, yet TCRdb's version contains in-frame clones alone and is incomplete. The data show 25,000 to 30,000 clones, around 80% seen once. The specimen comprised CD4+ or CD8+ T cells sorted from blood, sampled in a trial of the OX40 agonist ivuxolimab. Receptors originate from an adult with an advanced solid tumor such as melanoma, head and neck, liver or kidney cancer. Both conserved end residues are part of each CDR3. D genes are given only for firm matches. A row's size may be missing; if present it is once, few, many or a size class.

. TRBJ1-2 . TRBV5-1 TGCGCCAGCAGCTTAGTTGGGAACTATGGCTACACCTTC CASSLVGNYGYTF
. TRBJ2-1 . TRBV7-8 TGTGCCAGCAGCAAAAGGTGGGCAGAGATTTACAATGAGCAGTTCTTC CASSKRWAEIYNEQFF
. TRBJ1-1 TRBD1 TRBV5-6 TGTGCCAGCAGCCCACAGGGGGCGGCGAACACTGAAGCTTTCTTT CASSPQGAANTEAFF
. TRBJ1-1 TRBD1 TRBV9 TGTGCCAGCAGCGTCTATACAGGGGACGACACTGAAGCTTTCTTT CASSVYTGDDTEAFF
. TRBJ2-7 . TRBV7-9 TGTGCCAGCAGCCCCCTTGGCGAGCAGTACTTC CASSPLGEQYF
. TRBJ2-1 TRBD1 TRBV2 TGTGCCAGCAATGGACAGGGGACCGATGAGCAGTTCTTC CASNGQGTDEQFF
. TRBJ1-2 . TRBV11-2 TGTGCCAGCAGCTTAGTTGCGGGGAGCTATGGCTACACCTTC CASSLVAGSYGYTF
. TRBJ1-3 TRBD1 TRBV11-2 TGTGCCAGCAGCCTGGCCGGGACAGCCAAAAGAAACACCATATATTTT CASSLAGTAKRNTIYF
. TRBJ1-1 TRBD1 TRBV5-6 TGTGCCAGCAGCCGGGACAGTAACACTGAAGCTTTCTTT CASSRDSNTEAFF
. TRBJ2-7 TRBD1 TRBV6-5 TGTGCCAGCAGTTCTTTTTCTCGACAGGGGGCGTCCGAGCAGTACTTC CASSSFSRQGASEQYF
. TRBJ1-2 . TRBV6-5 TGTGCCAGCAGTTATGATTCTAACTATGGCTACACCTTC CASSYDSNYGYTF
few TRBJ1-1 . TRBV14 TGTGCCAGCAGCCAAGTCGGACCCAGGGCGACTTTCTTT CASSQVGPRATFF
. TRBJ1-4 . TRBV6-1 TGTGCCAGCACAGGGAACGCTAATGAAAAACTGTTTTTT CASTGNANEKLFF
. TRBJ1-1 . TRBV5-6 TGTGCCAGCAGTTTGGAGGGGAACACTGAAGCTTTCTTT CASSLEGNTEAFF
. TRBJ2-3 . TRBV10-3 TGTGCCATCAACGGGTTAGAAGATATGGATACGCAGTATTTT CAINGLEDMDTQYF
. TRBJ2-2 . TRBV6-5 TGTGCCAGCAGTTACCCAGGGGCGATCACCGGGGAGCTGTTTTTT CASSYPGAITGELFF
. TRBJ2-7 . TRBV2 TGTGCCAGCAGGGGGTCGTCTCTTGGCCTCGAGCAGTACTTC CASRGSSLGLEQYF
once TRBJ2-7 . TRBV7-9 TGTGCCAGCAGCTCGGACGGCTACGAGCAGTACTTC CASSSDGYEQYF
. TRBJ2-7 . TRBV11-2 TGTGCCAGCAGCTTAGGCGGGGTCGAGCAGTACTTC CASSLGGVEQYF
. TRBJ2-2 TRBD1 TRBV5-1 TGCGCCAGCAGCTCGGGACAGGGGATCCCCGGGGAGCTGTTTTTT CASSSGQGIPGELFF
. TRBJ2-7 TRBD2 TRBV7-9 TGTGCCAGCAGCTTAGCAGTGGTGGGGGGGTCTAACGAGCAGTACTTC CASSLAVVGGSNEQYF
. TRBJ2-5 TRBD2 TRBV7-9 TGTGCCAGCAGCCACGGGGGGACCCAAGAGACCCAGTACTTC CASSHGGTQETQYF
. TRBJ1-3 TRBD1 TRBV7-9 TGTGCCAGCAGCTTTACTTCAGGGGGACGAGACACCATATATTTT CASSFTSGGRDTIYF
. TRBJ2-7 . TRBV7-8 TGTGCCAGCAGCTTAGAAGGCAGCTGGGGCTCCTACGAGCAGTACTTC CASSLEGSWGSYEQYF
. TRBJ1-2 . TRBV9 TGTGCCAGCAGCGTGGACGGGACGGAGAACTATGGCTACACCTTC CASSVDGTENYGYTF
few TRBJ2-7 TRBD1 TRBV4-1 TGCGCCAGCAGACCTAGGACAGGTTCTTCCTACGAGCAGTACTTC CASRPRTGSSYEQYF
once TRBJ2-1 TRBD2 TRBV28 TGTGCCAGTGAGGTGACCGGGACTAGCGGGGGGGCTCTTGGGTTCTTC CASEVTGTSGGALGFF
. TRBJ2-5 . TRBV28 TGTGCCAGCACCTATCTAGGGGGACGGGAGACCCAGTACTTC CASTYLGGRETQYF
. TRBJ2-7 TRBD1 TRBV2 TGTGCCAGCGTACCCCGGACAGGGGGGTTCTACGAGCAGTACTTC CASVPRTGGFYEQYF
. TRBJ2-5 TRBD1 TRBV7-8 TGTGCCAGCAGCTTAGCGGCGACAGGGGGGTTGGAGACCCAGTACTTC CASSLAATGGLETQYF
. TRBJ2-7 . TRBV23-1 TGCGCCAGCGCAGGGTACTACGAGCAGTACTTC CASAGYYEQYF
. TRBJ2-7 TRBD1 TRBV7-9 TGTGCCAGCAGCCGGCTCCGGGACAGCCAAACCCACTACGAGCAGTACTTC CASSRLRDSQTHYEQYF
. TRBJ2-1 TRBD1 TRBV2 TGTGCCAGCAGTGAAGGGGACAGGGGTCCGGATGAGCAGTTCTTC CASSEGDRGPDEQFF
. TRBJ2-5 . TRBV6-5 TGTGCCAGCCGGGTTCCCGGGACACTTCCCGAGACCCAGTACTTC CASRVPGTLPETQYF
. TRBJ1-4 . TRBV6-1 TGTGCCGGTAAACGCAGCGGGGGCGATGAAAAACTGTTTTTT CAGKRSGGDEKLFF
. TRBJ2-3 . TRBV2 TGTGCCAGCAGTGTCTCCAGGGGAGGAGGCACAGATACGCAGTATTTT CASSVSRGGGTDTQYF
. TRBJ2-1 . TRBV5-6 TGTGCCAGCAGCAGCGAATCGGGCATTAGCTCCTACAATGAGCAGTTCTTC CASSSESGISSYNEQFF
few TRBJ1-5 TRBD1 TRBV4-1 TGCGCCAGCAGCCAAGAGGTCCAGGGGGCGAATAAGGAGCATTTT CASSQEVQGANKEHF
. TRBJ2-1 TRBD2 TRBV27 TGTGCCAGCAGTTATTCACTAGCGGGGTACGATGAGCAGTTCTTC CASSYSLAGYDEQFF
. TRBJ1-5 . TRBV10-3 TGTGCCACCCTATCCCAGTCAGGCAATCAGCCCCAGCATTTT CATLSQSGNQPQHF
few TRBJ2-6 . TRBV5-4 TGTGCCAGCAGCTCTCCCAATTCAGGGAACGCTGGGGCCAACGTCCTGACTTTC CASSSPNSGNAGANVLTF
. TRBJ2-7 . TRBV7-9 TGTGCCAGCAGCCCCCGGACGCGCTACGAGCAGTACTTC CASSPRTRYEQYF
few TRBJ2-5 . TRBV29-1 TGCAGCGTTTCTCCAGGAGAGACCCAGTACTTC CSVSPGETQYF
. TRBJ1-2 . TRBV11-1 TGTGCCAGCAGGTCCGAGGGGAACTATGGCTACACCTTC CASRSEGNYGYTF
. TRBJ1-2 . TRBV11-2 TGTGCCAGCAGTTTGGACTTAGACTATGGCTACACCTTC CASSLDLDYGYTF
. TRBJ2-5 TRBD2 TRBV6-6 TGTGCCAGCAGTTACTCGGGGGGGTGGCAGGAGACCCAGTACTTC CASSYSGGWQETQYF
few TRBJ1-5 . TRBV4-1 TGCGCCAGCAGCCAAGAAGAGGCCCCGCGACAGCCCCAGCATTTT CASSQEEAPRQPQHF
few TRBJ2-2 TRBD2 TRBV4-1 TGCGCCAGCAGCCCACTTATACTAGCGGGGGACCCCACCGGGGAGCTGTTTTTT CASSPLILAGDPTGELFF
once TRBJ2-7 TRBD1 TRBV6-1 TGTGCCAGCAGTGACACAGGGGGCAATAGTTACGAGCAGTACTTC CASSDTGGNSYEQYF
. TRBJ2-1 . TRBV19 TGTGCCAGTAGCCCCTTTGTGGGGGGAGGTGAGCAGTTCTTC CASSPFVGGGEQFF
. TRBJ1-1 . TRBV5-5 TGTGCCAGCAGCTACCTCAGGGCGGACACTGAAGCTTTCTTT CASSYLRADTEAFF
few TRBJ1-6 . TRBV7-9 TGTGCCAGCAGCTTACCATTAGGGAATTCACCCCTCCACTTT CASSLPLGNSPLHF
. TRBJ1-2 TRBD1 TRBV19 TGTGCCAGTACCCTGACAGGGAAAAGAGCTAACTATGGCTACACCTTC CASTLTGKRANYGYTF
. TRBJ2-4 . TRBV6-5 TGTGCCAGCAGTTACGGGGGGGCCAAAAACATTCAGTACTTC CASSYGGAKNIQYF
. TRBJ2-1 . TRBV7-9 TGTGCCAGCAGCTTAGCTAGGGGTGAGCAGTTCTTC CASSLARGEQFF
. TRBJ2-1 . TRBV5-4 TGTGCCAGCAGCCCCTGGGTAGTTACTTACAATGAGCAGTTCTTC CASSPWVVTYNEQFF
. TRBJ2-1 . TRBV6-4 TGTGCCAGCAGTGGATCTGACGAAAATGAGCAGTTCTTC CASSGSDENEQFF
. TRBJ1-1 . TRBV7-8 TGTGCCACGAGCGGGGGGCTTGGCCAGATGAACACTGAAGCTTTCTTT CATSGGLGQMNTEAFF
. TRBJ2-5 TRBD1 TRBV11-2 TGTGCCAGCAGCTTAGGGGTAGGGGGCTCGTCCCAGTACTTC CASSLGVGGSSQYF
few TRBJ1-2 . TRBV7-9 TGTGCCAGCAGCTTTCCGGCAGGGCCTGGCTACACCTTC CASSFPAGPGYTF